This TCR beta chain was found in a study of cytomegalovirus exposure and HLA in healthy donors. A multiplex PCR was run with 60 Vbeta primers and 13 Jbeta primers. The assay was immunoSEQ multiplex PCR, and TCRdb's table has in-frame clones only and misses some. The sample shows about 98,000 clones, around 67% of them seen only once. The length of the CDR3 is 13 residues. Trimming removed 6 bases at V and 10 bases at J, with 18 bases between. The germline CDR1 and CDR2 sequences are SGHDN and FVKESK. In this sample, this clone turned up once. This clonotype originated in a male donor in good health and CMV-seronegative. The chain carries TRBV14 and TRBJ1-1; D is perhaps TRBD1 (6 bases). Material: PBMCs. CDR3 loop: CASSPKGGGGAFF. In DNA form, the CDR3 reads TGTGCCAGCAGTCCGAAGGGAGGGGGAGGAGCTTTCTTT. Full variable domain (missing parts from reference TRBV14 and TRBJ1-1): EAGVTQFPSHSVIEKGQTVTLRCDPISGHDNLYWYRRVMGKEIKFLLHFVKESKQDESGMPNNRFLAERTGGTYSTLKVQPAELEDSGVYFCASSPKGGGGAFFGQGTRLTVV.